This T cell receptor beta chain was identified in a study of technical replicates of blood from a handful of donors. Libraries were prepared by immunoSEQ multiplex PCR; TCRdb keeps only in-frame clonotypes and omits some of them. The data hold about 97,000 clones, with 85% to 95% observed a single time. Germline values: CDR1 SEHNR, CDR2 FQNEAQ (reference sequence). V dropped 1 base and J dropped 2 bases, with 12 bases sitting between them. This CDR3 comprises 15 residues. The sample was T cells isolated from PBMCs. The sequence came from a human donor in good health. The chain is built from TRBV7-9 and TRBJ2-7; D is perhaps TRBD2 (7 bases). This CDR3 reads CASSLGRGGPYEQYF. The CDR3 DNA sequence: TGTGCCAGCAGCTTAGGTAGGGGGGGGCCCTACGAGCAGTACTTC. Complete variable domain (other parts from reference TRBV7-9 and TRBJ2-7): DTGVSQNPRHKITKRGQNVTFRCDPISEHNRLYWYRQTLGQGPEFLTYFQNEAQLEKSRLLSDRFSAERPKGSFSTLEIQRTEQGDSAMYLCASSLGRGGPYEQYFGPGTRLTVT.